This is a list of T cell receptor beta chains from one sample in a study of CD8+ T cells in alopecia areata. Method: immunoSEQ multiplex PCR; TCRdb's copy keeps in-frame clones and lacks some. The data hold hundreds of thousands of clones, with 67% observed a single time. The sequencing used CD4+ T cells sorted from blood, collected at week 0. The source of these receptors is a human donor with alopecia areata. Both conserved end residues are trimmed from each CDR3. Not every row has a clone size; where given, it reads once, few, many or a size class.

CDR3 protein: ASSVVSFPNTEAF
clone size: .
V gene: TRBV9

CDR3 protein: ASSFSSYEQY
clone size: few
V gene: TRBV7-2

CDR3 protein: ASSPWTSGGSETQY
clone size: .
V gene: TRBV7-2

CDR3 protein: SVRDSADTQY
clone size: .
V gene: TRBV29-1

CDR3 protein: AWSAVNYGYT
clone size: .
V gene: TRBV30

CDR3 protein: ASSPRTSTGYT
clone size: .
V gene: TRBV6-5

CDR3 protein: AISESRDEQF
clone size: few
V gene: TRBV10-3

CDR3 protein: ASGYSTDTQY
clone size: few
V gene: TRBV2

CDR3 protein: AWNPSSGTDTQY
clone size: few
V gene: TRBV30

CDR3 protein: SGGRRQGPYSEQF
clone size: .
V gene: TRBV29-1

CDR3 protein: AISDSSRGYEQF
clone size: .
V gene: TRBV10-3

CDR3 protein: ASSLVGGAETQY
clone size: few
V gene: TRBV7-2

CDR3 protein: ASSFGGANVLT
clone size: .
V gene: TRBV7-2

CDR3 protein: ASREIITEAF
clone size: .
V gene: TRBV7-9

CDR3 protein: ASSLPSGREKLF
clone size: .
V gene: TRBV5-6

CDR3 protein: ASSFTGRETQY
clone size: few
V gene: TRBV27

CDR3 protein: ASSAHRGTNEKLF
clone size: .
V gene: TRBV19

CDR3 protein: ASSEGFYGYT
clone size: few
V gene: TRBV25-1

CDR3 protein: AWSANRQSQETQY
clone size: .
V gene: TRBV30

CDR3 protein: SVDRGIEETQY
clone size: .
V gene: TRBV29-1

CDR3 protein: SVERQLNTEAF
clone size: .
V gene: TRBV29-1

CDR3 protein: AWRGTGEGSPLH
clone size: .
V gene: TRBV30

CDR3 protein: AWSVLANYGYT
clone size: .
V gene: TRBV30

CDR3 protein: ASSQDWGQGVSGANVLT
clone size: .
V gene: TRBV4-3

CDR3 protein: ASSPFRGDYGYT
clone size: few
V gene: TRBV18

CDR3 protein: SVAGAEGYT
clone size: .
V gene: TRBV29-1

CDR3 protein: ASSSNVGQNYGYT
clone size: once
V gene: TRBV7-2

CDR3 protein: SLRGTSVDEQF
clone size: .
V gene: TRBV29-1

CDR3 protein: ASSADRFYGYT
clone size: .
V gene: TRBV5-6